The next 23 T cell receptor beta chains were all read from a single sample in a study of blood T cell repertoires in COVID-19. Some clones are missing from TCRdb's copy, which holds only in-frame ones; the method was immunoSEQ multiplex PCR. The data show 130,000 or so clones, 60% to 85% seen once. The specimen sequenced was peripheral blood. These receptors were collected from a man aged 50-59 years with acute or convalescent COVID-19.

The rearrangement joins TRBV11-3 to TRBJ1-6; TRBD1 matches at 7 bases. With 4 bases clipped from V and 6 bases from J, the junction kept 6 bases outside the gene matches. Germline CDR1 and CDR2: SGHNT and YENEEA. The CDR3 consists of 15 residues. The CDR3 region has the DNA TGTGCCAGCAGCTCGTCGGGACAGTTTAATTCACCCCTCCACTTT. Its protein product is CASSSSGQFNSPLHF.

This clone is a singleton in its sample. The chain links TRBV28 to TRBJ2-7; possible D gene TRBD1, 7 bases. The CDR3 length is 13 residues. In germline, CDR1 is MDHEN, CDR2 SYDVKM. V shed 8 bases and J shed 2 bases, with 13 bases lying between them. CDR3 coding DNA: TGTGCCAGCGCGGGACAGAGGACCTACGAGCAGTACGTC. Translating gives CASAGQRTYEQYV.

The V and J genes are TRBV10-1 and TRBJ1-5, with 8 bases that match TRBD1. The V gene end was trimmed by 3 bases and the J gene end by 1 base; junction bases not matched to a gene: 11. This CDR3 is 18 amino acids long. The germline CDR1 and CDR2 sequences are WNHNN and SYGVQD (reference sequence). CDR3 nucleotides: TGCGCCAGCAGTGAAGGCAGGGGGCTCCCCGTAAGCAATCAGCCCCAGCATTTT. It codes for CASSEGRGLPVSNQPQHF.

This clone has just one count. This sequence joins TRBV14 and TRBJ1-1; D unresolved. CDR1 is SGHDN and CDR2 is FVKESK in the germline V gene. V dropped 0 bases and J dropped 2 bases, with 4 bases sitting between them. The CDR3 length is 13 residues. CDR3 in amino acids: CASSQDINTEAFF. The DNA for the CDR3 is TGTGCCAGCAGCCAAGATATTAACACTGAAGCTTTCTTT.

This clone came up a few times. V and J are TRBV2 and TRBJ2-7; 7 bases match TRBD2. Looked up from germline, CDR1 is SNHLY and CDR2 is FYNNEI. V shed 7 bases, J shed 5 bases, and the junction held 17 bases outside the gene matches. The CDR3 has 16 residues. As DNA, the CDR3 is TGTGCCAGCACTCCCGCGGGGGTGCGTGCGTCCCACGAGCAGTACGTC. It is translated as CASTPAGVRASHEQYV.

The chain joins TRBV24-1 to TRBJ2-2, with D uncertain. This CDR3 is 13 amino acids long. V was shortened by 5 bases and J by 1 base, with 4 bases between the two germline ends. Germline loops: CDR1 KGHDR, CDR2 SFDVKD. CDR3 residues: CATSAQNTGELFF. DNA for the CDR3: TGTGCCACCAGTGCCCAGAACACCGGGGAGCTGTTTTTT.

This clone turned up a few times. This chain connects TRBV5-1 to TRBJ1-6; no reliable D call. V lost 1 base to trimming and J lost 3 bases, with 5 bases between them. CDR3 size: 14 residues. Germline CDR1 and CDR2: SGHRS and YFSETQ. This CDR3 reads CASSLTSYNSPLHF. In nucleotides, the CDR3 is TGCGCCAGCAGCTTGACCAGCTATAATTCACCCCTCCACTTT.

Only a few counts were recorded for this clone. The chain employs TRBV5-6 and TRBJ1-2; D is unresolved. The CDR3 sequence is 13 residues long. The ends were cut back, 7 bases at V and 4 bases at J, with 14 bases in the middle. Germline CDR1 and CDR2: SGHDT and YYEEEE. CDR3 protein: CASSGGNGYGYTF. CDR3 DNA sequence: TGTGCCAGCTCCGGAGGGAATGGCTATGGCTACACCTTC.

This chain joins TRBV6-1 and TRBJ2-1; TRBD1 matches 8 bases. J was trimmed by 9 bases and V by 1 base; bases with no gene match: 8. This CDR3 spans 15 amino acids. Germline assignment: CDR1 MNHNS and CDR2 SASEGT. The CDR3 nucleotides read TGTGCCAGCAGTGAAGGCCCCGACAGGGGTGGTGAGCAGTTCTTC. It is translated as CASSEGPDRGGEQFF.

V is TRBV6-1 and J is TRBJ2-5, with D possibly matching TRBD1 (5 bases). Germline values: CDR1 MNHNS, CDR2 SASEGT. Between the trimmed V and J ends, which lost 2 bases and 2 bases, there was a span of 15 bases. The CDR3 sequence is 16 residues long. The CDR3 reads CASSERAGFIQETQYF. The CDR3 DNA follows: TGTGCCAGCAGTGAAAGGGCAGGGTTTATTCAAGAGACCCAGTACTTC.

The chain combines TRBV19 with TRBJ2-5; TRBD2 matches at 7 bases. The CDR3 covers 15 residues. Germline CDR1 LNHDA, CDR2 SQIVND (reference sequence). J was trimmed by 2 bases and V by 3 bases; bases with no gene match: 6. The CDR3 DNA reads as TGTGCCAGTAGTATCACCGGGACTACGCAAGAGACCCAGTACTTC. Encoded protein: CASSITGTTQETQYF. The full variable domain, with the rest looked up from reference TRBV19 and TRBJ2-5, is DGGITQSPKYLFRKEGQNVTLSCEQNLNHDAMYWYRQDPGQGLRLIYYSQIVNDFQKGDIAEGYSVSREKKESFPLTVTSAQKNPTAFYLCASSITGTTQETQYFGPGTRLLVL.

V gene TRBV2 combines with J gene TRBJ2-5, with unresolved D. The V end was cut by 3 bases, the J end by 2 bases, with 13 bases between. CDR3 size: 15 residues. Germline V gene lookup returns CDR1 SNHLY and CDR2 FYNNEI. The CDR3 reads CASSEGPGSQETQYF. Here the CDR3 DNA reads TGTGCCAGCAGTGAGGGTCCAGGTTCGCAAGAGACCCAGTACTTC.

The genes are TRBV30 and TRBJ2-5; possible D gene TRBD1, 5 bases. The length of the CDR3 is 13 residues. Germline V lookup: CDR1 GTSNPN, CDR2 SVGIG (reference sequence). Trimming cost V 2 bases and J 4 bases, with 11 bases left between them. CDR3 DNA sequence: TGTGCCTGGAGTTTCCAAGGGGTAGAGACCCAGTACTTC. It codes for CAWSFQGVETQYF. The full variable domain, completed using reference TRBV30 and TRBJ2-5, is SQTIHQWPATLVQPVGSPLSLECTVEGTSNPNLYWYRQAAGRGLQLLFYSVGIGQISSEVPQNLSASRPQDRQFILSSKKLLLSDSGFYLCAWSFQGVETQYFGPGTRLLVL.

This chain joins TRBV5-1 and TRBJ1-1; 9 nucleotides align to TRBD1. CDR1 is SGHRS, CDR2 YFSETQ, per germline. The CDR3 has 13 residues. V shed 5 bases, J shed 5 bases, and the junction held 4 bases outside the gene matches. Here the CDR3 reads CASRRQGGTEAFF. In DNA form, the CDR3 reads TGCGCCAGCAGGAGACAGGGGGGTACTGAAGCTTTCTTT.

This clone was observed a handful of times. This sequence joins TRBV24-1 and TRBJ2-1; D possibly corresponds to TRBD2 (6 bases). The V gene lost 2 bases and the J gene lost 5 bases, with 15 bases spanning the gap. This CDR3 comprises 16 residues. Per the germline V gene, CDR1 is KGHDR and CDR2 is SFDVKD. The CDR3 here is CATSDWRLGHDNEQFF. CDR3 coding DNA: TGTGCCACCAGTGATTGGAGACTAGGCCATGACAATGAGCAGTTCTTC.

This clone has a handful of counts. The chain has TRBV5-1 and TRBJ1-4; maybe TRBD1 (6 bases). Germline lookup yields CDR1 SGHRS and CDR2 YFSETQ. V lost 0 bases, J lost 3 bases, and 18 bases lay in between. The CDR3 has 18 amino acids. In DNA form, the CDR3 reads TGCGCCAGCAGCTTGGCTCCAGGGGACCTAAGTGCTAATGAAAAACTGTTTTTT. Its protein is CASSLAPGDLSANEKLFF.

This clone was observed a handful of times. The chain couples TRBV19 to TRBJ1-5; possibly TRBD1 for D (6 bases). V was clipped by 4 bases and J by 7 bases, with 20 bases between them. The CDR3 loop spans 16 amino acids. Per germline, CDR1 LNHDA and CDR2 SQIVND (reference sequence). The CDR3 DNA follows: TGTGCCAGTAGTACGGGCGGCGGGGGCAATAGGCAGCCCCAGCATTTT. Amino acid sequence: CASSTGGGGNRQPQHF.

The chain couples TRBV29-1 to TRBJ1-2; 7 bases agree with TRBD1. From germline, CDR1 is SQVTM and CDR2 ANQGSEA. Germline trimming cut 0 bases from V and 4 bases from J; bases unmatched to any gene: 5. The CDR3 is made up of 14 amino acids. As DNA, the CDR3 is TGCAGCGTTGAAGATCATTCAGGGGGCTATGGCTACACCTTC. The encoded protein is CSVEDHSGGYGYTF.

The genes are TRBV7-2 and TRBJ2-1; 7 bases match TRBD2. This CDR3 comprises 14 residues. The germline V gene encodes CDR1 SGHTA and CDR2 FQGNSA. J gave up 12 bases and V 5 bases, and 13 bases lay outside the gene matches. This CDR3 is CASSTRGTSDWQFF. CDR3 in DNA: TGTGCCAGCAGCACCCGAGGAACTAGCGACTGGCAGTTCTTC.

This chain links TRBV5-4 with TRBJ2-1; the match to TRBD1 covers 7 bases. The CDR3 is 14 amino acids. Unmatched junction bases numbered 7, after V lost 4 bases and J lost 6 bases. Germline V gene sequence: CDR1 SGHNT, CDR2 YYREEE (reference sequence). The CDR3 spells CASSPGTDGNEQFF. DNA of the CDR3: TGTGCCAGCAGCCCCGGGACAGACGGCAATGAGCAGTTCTTC.

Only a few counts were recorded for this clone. The CDR3 coding sequence is TGTGCCAGTCGACCACAGGGAAACCATGAAGCTTTCTTT. This translates into CASRPQGNHEAFF. V and J are TRBV19 and TRBJ1-1; maybe TRBD1 (6 bases). CDR1 LNHDA and CDR2 SQIVND come from the germline V gene (reference sequence). Trimming removed 8 bases from V and 7 bases from J, with 17 bases in between. The CDR3 has 13 residues. Using reference TRBV19 and TRBJ1-1 for the parts outside the CDR3, the full variable domain is DGGITQSPKYLFRKEGQNVTLSCEQNLNHDAMYWYRQDPGQGLRLIYYSQIVNDFQKGDIAEGYSVSREKKESFPLTVTSAQKNPTAFYLCASRPQGNHEAFFGQGTRLTVV.

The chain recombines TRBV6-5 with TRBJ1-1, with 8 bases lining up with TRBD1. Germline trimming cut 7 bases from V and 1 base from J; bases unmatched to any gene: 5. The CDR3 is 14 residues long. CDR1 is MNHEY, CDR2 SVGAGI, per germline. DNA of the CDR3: TGTGCCAGCAAGCGGGGACAGGCGAACACTGAAGCTTTCTTT. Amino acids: CASKRGQANTEAFF.

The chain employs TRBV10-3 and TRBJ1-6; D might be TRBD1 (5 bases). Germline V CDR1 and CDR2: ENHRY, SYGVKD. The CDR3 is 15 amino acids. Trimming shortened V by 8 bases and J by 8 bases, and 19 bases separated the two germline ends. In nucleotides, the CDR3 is TGTGCCATCCGGGGGAGTGGGGTATCGGATTCACCCCTCCACTTT. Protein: CAIRGSGVSDSPLHF.